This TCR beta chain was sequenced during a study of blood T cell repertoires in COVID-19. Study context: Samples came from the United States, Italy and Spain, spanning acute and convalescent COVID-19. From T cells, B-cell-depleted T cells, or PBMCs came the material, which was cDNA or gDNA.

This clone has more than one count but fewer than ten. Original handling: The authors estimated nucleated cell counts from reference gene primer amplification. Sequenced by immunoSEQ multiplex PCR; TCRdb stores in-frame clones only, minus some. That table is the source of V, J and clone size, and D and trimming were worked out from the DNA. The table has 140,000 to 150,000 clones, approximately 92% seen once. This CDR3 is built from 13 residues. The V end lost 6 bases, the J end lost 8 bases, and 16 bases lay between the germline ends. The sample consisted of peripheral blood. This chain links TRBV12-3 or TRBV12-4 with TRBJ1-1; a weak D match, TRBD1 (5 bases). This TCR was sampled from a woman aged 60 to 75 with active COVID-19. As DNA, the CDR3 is TGTGCCAGCAGCCAGCTTACAGGAGGGGAAGCTTTCTTT. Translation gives CASSQLTGGEAFF.